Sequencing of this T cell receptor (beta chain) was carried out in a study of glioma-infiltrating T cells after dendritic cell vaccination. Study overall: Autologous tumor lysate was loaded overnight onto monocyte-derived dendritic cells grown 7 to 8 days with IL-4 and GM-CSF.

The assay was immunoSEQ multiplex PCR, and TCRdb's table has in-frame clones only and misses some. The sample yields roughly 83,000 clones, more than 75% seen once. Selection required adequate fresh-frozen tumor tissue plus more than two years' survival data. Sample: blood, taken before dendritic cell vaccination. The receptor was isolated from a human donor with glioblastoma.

The CDR3 DNA sequence: TGTGCCAGCAGTGCGTTTCGGGGTGTAACATTGTGGGGACTAGCTTACGAGCAGTACTTC. Translation: CASSAFRGVTLWGLAYEQYF. The chain is built from TRBV2 and TRBJ2-7; 9 nucleotides agree with TRBD2. CDR3 length: 20 residues. Germline loops: CDR1 SNHLY, CDR2 FYNNEI. V lost 4 bases to trimming and J lost 4 bases; unmatched junction nucleotides: 23.